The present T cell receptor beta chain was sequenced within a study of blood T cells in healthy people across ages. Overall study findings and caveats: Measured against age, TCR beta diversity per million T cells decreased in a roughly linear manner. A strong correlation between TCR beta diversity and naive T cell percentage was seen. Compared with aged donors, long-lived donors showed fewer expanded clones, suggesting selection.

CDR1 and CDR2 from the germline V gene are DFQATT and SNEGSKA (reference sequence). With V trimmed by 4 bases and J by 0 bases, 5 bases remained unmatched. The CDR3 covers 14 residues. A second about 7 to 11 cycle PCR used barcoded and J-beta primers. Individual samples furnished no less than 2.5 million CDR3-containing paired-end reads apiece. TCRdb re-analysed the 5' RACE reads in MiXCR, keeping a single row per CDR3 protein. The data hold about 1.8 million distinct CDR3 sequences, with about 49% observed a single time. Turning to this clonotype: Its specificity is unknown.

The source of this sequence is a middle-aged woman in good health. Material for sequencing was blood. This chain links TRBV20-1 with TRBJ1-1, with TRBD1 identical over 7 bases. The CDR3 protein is CSAKKGTVNTEAFF. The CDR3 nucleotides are TGCAGTGCTAAAAAGGGGACAGTGAACACTGAAGCTTTCTTT.